One and the same sample provided the 9 T cell receptor beta chains below, sequenced in a study of shared clonotypes between healthy human individuals. Cells designated naive CD8 were CD45RO-negative and were positively selected for CCR7, with terminally differentiated effector memory CD45RA+ cells excluded. Repertoires were generated with immunoSEQ multiplex PCR, while TCRdb's copy carries only in-frame clones and drops some. The sample shows just over 2,000,000 clones, about 95% of them seen only once. Sequenced: naive CD8+ T cells sorted from blood. These receptors all stem from a man between 18 and 29 years old in good health.

The chain recombines TRBV5-8 with TRBJ2-5; 7 nucleotides match TRBD1. The CDR3 is 15 residues long. Germline values: CDR1 SGHTS, CDR2 YDEGEE. The V gene end was trimmed by 2 bases and the J gene end by 1 base; junction bases not matched to a gene: 5. Here the CDR3 reads CASSFYGTVQETQYF. For the CDR3, the DNA is TGTGCCAGCAGCTTTTATGGGACAGTCCAAGAGACCCAGTACTTC.

Regarding this clone: The same CDR3 can be traced to other DNA sequences in this sample. In nucleotides, the CDR3 is TGTGCCAGCAGCCCCTCTTACAATGAGCAGTTCTTC. This encodes CASSPSYNEQFF. This chain joins TRBV25-1 and TRBJ2-1; unclear D gene. V was pared by 6 bases and J by 4 bases, with 7 bases between. CDR3 length: 12 residues. Germline lookup yields CDR1 MGHDK and CDR2 SYGVNS.

Turning to this clone: The same CDR3 also results from other DNA sequences found in this sample. The chain joins TRBV9 to TRBJ2-7; TRBD1 might be the D (6 bases). This CDR3 region has 15 residues. The germline V gene has CDR1 SGDLS and CDR2 YYNGEE. V lost 3 bases, J lost 0 bases, and 13 bases lay in between. The CDR3 reads CASSAGTSSSYEQYF. The CDR3 DNA is TGTGCCAGCAGCGCCGGGACATCGAGCTCCTACGAGCAGTACTTC.

V usage is TRBV27 and J usage is TRBJ2-3, with 9 nucleotides matching TRBD1. This CDR3 is 14 amino acids long. Unmatched junction bases numbered 8, after V lost 8 bases and J lost 5 bases. From germline, CDR1 is MNHEY and CDR2 SMNVEV (reference sequence). The CDR3 DNA reads TGTGCCAGCCGATGGACAGGGGCGGTAGATACGCAGTATTTT. Translating it yields CASRWTGAVDTQYF.

The genes are TRBV27 and TRBJ2-1; D is perhaps TRBD2 (7 bases). The V end lost 10 bases, the J end lost 15 bases, and 19 bases lay between the germline ends. This CDR3 region has 11 residues. Germline CDR1 is MNHEY and CDR2 is SMNVEV (reference sequence). In DNA form, the CDR3 reads TGTGCCATACGCGGGGGCCGTACGTGGTTCTTC. Residues: CAIRGGRTWFF.

V gene TRBV6-5 combines with J gene TRBJ2-7, with D maybe TRBD1 (8 bases). Germline lookup yields CDR1 MNHEY and CDR2 SVGAGI. The germline V and J ends were trimmed by 5 bases and 6 bases, with 17 bases remaining between them. This CDR3 contains 14 residues. CDR3 region: CASSVGQGGGEQYF. The CDR3 coding sequence is TGTGCCAGCAGTGTAGGACAGGGCGGGGGCGAGCAGTACTTC.

Concerning this clone: In the same sample, other DNA sequences code for this CDR3. The chain carries TRBV6-5 and TRBJ1-2, with a weak D call TRBD1 (6 bases). This CDR3 is 14 amino acids long. V lost 5 bases to trimming and J lost 13 bases, with 23 bases between them. Germline CDR1 MNHEY, CDR2 SVGAGI. The CDR3 DNA follows: TGTGCCAGCAGTCCCGAGCCGACAGGCGGGCCCTTCACCTTC. Its protein is CASSPEPTGGPFTF.

This rearrangement joins TRBV30 to TRBJ2-7, with a possible D match to TRBD1 (6 bases). This CDR3 has 13 amino acids. Trimming removed 2 bases from V and 6 bases from J, with 14 bases in between. Germline V gene sequence: CDR1 GTSNPN, CDR2 SVGIG (reference sequence). This CDR3 is CAWSWGQPSEQYF. The CDR3 DNA reads TGTGCCTGGAGTTGGGGGCAACCCTCCGAGCAGTACTTC. The full variable domain, with the rest looked up from reference TRBV30 and TRBJ2-7, is SQTIHQWPATLVQPVGSPLSLECTVEGTSNPNLYWYRQAAGRGLQLLFYSVGIGQISSEVPQNLSASRPQDRQFILSSKKLLLSDSGFYLCAWSWGQPSEQYFGPGTRLTVT.

This sequence joins TRBV10-3 and TRBJ2-1; D is unclear. The CDR3 extends over 16 amino acids. Per germline, CDR1 ENHRY and CDR2 SYGVKD. V was shortened by 0 bases and J by 7 bases, with 16 bases between the two germline ends. The CDR3 is CAISESVLLDRNEQFF. The CDR3, as DNA: TGTGCCATCAGTGAGTCGGTCCTGCTAGATCGTAATGAGCAGTTCTTC.